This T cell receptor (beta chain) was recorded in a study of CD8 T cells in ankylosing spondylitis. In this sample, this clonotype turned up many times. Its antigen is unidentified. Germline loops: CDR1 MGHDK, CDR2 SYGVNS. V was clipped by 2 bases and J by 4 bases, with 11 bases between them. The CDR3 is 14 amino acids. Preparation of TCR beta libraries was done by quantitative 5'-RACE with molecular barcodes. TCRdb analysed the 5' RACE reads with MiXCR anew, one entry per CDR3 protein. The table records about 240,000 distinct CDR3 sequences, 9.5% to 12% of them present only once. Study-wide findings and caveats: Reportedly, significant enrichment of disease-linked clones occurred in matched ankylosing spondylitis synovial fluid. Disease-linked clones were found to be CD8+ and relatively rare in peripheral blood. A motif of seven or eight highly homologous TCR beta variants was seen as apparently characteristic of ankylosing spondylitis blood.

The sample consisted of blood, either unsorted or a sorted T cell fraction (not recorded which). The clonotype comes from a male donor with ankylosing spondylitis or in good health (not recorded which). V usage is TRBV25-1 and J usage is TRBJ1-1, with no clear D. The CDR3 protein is CASSEVAGGTEAFF. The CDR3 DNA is TGTGCCAGCAGTGAAGTGGCGGGTGGCACTGAAGCTTTCTTT.